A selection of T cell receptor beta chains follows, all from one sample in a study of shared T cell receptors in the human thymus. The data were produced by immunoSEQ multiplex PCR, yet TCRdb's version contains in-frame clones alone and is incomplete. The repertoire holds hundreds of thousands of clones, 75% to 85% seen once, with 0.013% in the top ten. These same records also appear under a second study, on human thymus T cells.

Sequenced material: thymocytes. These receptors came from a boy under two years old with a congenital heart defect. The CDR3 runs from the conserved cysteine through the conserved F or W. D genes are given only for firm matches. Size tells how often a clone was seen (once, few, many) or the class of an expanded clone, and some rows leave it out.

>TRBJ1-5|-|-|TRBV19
TGTGCCACCGGGAGGGGGAGGAGTGGCAATCAGCCCCAGCATTTT
CATGRGRSGNQPQHF
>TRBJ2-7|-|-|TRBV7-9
TGTGCCAGCAGCCCGAGCTCCTACGAGCAGTACTTC
CASSPSSYEQYF
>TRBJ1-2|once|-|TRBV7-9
TGTGCCAGCAGCTTAGTGGCAGGGCCCCTCAGCTATGGCTACACCTTC
CASSLVAGPLSYGYTF
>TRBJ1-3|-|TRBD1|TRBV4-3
TGCGCCAGCAGCCAAGATCCTCCGACAGGGAGCTCTGGAAACACCATATATTTT
CASSQDPPTGSSGNTIYF
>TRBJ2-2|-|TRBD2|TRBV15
TGTGCCACCAGCCCCCGGACTAGCGGGAGGCGGAACACCGGGGAGCTGTTTTTT
CATSPRTSGRRNTGELFF
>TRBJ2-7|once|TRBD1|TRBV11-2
TGTGCCAGCAGCTTAGCTGTCGGACAGGGAGAGTGGGAGCAGTACTTC
CASSLAVGQGEWEQYF
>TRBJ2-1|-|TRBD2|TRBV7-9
TGTGCCAGCAGCGTACTAGCGGGAGGGTACAATGAGCAGTTCTTC
CASSVLAGGYNEQFF
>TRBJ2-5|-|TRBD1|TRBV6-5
TGTGCCAGCAGTTACTCGGGACAGCCCCAAGAGACCCAGTACTTC
CASSYSGQPQETQYF
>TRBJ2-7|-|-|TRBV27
TGTGCCAGCAGTTTAGGAACAGGCATCTCCTACGAGCAGTACTTC
CASSLGTGISYEQYF
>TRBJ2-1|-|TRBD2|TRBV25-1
TGTGCCAGCAGTGAAACTAGCGCGAATACTTACAATGAGCAGTTCTTC
CASSETSANTYNEQFF
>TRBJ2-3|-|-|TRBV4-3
TGCGCCAGCAGCCCCCCGGGGTCAGATACGCAGTATTTT
CASSPPGSDTQYF
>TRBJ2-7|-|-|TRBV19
TGTGCCAGTAGTAGTACTCCCGGGACACGGAGGTCCTACGAGCAGTACTTC
CASSSTPGTRRSYEQYF
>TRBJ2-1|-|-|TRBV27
TGTGCCAGCAGTTTTACCGGGGACTTCCCAGAGCAGTTCTTC
CASSFTGDFPEQFF
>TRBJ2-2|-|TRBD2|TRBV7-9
TGTGCCAGCAGCTTGACTAGCGGGCTGGCCACCGGGGAGCTGTTTTTT
CASSLTSGLATGELFF
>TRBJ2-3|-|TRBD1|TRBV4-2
TGTGCCAGCAGCCATAGGACAGGACCCAACACAGATACGCAGTATTTT
CASSHRTGPNTDTQYF
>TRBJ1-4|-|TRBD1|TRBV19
TGTGCCAGTAGCAAAGGACAGGGTGGGGAAAAACTGTTTTTT
CASSKGQGGEKLFF
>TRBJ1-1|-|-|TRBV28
TGTGCCAGCATCCTTCGAGGGACTGAAGCTTTCTTT
CASILRGTEAFF
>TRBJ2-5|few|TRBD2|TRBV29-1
TGCAGCGTTGAATCAATTTTTCCGGGACTACTATTGGAGACCCAGTACTTC
CSVESIFPGLLLETQYF
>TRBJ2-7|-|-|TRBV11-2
TGTGCCAGCAGCTTAGCCGGCCTAGCCTCTTCCTACGAGCAGTACTTC
CASSLAGLASSYEQYF
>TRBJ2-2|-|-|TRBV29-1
TGCAGCGCCGATGACTTGGGCACCGGGGAGCTGTTTTTT
CSADDLGTGELFF
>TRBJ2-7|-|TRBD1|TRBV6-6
TGTGCCAGCAGGACAGGGGGCAAGTCCTACGAGCAGTACTTC
CASRTGGKSYEQYF